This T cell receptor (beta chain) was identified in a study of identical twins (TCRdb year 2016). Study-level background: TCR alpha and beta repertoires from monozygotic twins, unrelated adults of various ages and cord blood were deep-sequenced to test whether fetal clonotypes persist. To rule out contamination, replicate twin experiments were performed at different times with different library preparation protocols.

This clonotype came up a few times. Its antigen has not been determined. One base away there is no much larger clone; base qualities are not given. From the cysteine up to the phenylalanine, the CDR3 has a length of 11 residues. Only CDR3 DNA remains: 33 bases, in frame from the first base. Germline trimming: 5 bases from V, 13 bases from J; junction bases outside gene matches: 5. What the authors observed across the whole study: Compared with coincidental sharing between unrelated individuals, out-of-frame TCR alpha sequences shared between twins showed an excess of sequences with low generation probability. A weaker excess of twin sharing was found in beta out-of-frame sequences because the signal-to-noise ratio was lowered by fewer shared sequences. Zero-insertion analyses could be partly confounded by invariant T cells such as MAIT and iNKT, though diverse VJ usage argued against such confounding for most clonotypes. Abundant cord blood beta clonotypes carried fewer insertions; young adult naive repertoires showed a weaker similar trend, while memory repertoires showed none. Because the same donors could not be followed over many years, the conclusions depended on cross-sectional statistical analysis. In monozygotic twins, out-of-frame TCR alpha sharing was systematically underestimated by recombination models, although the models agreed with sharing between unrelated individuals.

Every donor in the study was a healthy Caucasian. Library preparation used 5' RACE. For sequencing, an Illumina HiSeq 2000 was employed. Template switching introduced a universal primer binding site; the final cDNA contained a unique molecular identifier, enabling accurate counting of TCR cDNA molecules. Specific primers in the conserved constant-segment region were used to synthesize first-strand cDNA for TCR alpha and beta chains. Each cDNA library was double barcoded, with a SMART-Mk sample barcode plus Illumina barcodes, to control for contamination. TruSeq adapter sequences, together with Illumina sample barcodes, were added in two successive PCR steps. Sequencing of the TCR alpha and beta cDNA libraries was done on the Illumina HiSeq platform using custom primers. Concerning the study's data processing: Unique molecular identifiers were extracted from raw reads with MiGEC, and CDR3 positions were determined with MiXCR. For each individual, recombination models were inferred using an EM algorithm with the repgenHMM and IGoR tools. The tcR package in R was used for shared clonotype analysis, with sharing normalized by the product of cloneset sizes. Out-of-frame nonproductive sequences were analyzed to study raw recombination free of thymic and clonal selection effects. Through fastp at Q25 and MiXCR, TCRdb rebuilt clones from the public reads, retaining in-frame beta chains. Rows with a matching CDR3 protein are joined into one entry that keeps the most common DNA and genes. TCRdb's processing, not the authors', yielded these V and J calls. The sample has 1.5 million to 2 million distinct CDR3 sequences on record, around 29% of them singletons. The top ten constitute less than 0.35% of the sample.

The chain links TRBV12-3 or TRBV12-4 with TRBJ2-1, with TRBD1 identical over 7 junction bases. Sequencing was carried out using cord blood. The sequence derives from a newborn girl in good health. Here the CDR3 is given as CASSPQGGQFF. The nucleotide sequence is TGTGCCAGCAGTCCCCAAGGGGGCCAGTTCTTC.